The 2 T cell receptor beta chains below all came from one sample that was sequenced in a study of blood T cell repertoires in COVID-19. Libraries were prepared by immunoSEQ multiplex PCR; TCRdb keeps only in-frame clonotypes and omits some of them. In the table there are about 200,000 clones, over 75% of which are singletons. Material: peripheral blood. These receptor sequences come from an elderly woman with active or convalescent COVID-19.

The V gene is TRBV20-1, the J gene TRBJ1-1; D gene unclear. This CDR3 comprises 11 residues. Germline V gene data show CDR1 as DFQATT and CDR2 as SNEGSKA (reference sequence). V lost 7 bases to trimming and J lost 6 bases, with 12 bases between them. CDR3 loop: CSVRVFPEAFF. CDR3 DNA sequence: TGCAGTGTACGAGTGTTCCCTGAAGCTTTCTTT.

CDR3 nucleotide sequence: TGTGCCAGCAGCGTAGCTACAACTAGCGGTTATGGAGATACGCAGTATTTT. It is translated as CASSVATTSGYGDTQYF. This rearrangement joins TRBV9 to TRBJ2-3; 8 nucleotides align to TRBD2. There are 17 residues in the CDR3. Losses at the gene ends were 0 bases for V and 5 bases for J; bases not matched to a gene: 11. From germline, CDR1 is SGDLS and CDR2 YYNGEE.